This TCR beta chain was recovered during a study of control samples from healthy donors and cancer patients. TCRdb's copy holds only in-frame clones and misses some; the assay was immunoSEQ multiplex PCR. The profile shows 160,000 or so clones, 92% of them singletons. Germline CDR1 is SGHKS and CDR2 is YYEKEE (reference sequence). This CDR3 comprises 13 residues. The V end was cut by 0 bases, the J end by 2 bases, with 3 bases between. The V call is TRBV5-5, the J call TRBJ2-1, with D uncertain. Sequences were obtained from blood. This receptor was taken from a woman between 25 and 40 years old in good health. The CDR3 DNA reads TGTGCCAGCAGCTTGGGGCCCTACAATGAGCAGTTCTTC. Translating gives CASSLGPYNEQFF.